Listed here are 22 T cell receptor beta chains from one sample, sequenced in a study of T-cell reconstitution after alpha-beta-depleted transplantation in children. Unique molecular identifiers were used in preparing the TCRbeta library. TCRdb recomputed calls from the PCR reads with MiXCR, one row per CDR3 protein. The data hold about 500,000 distinct CDR3 sequences, with around a third observed a single time. Sequencing was performed on PBMCs from the stem cell graft donor, taken from the stem cell graft. All receptors derive from a human donor who donated a stem cell graft to a child with aplastic anemia.

A few counts support this clonotype. The CDR3 DNA reads TGTGCCAGCAGGGTAGCGGGACCGGCAACGGAGACCCAGTACTTC. Its protein product is CASRVAGPATETQYF. This chain uses TRBV6-1 with TRBJ2-5, with TRBD2 identical over 8 bases. This CDR3 has 15 amino acids. Germline V gene lookup returns CDR1 MNHNS and CDR2 SASEGT. Losses at the gene ends were 6 bases for V and 5 bases for J; bases not matched to a gene: 11.

The chain has TRBV12-3 or TRBV12-4 and TRBJ2-1; 7 bases are shared with TRBD2. V shed 6 bases, J shed 5 bases, and the junction held 19 bases outside the gene matches. CDR3 size: 18 residues. The CDR3 is CASSPIPSQRDPNNEQFF. As DNA, the CDR3 is TGTGCCAGCAGCCCAATCCCTAGCCAGCGGGACCCTAACAATGAGCAGTTCTTC.

This clonotype was seen just once. V is TRBV20-1 and J is TRBJ2-2; the match to TRBD2 covers 15 bases. J lost 1 base, V lost 3 bases, and 3 bases had no gene match. CDR3 length: 17 amino acids. The germline CDR1 and CDR2 sequences are DFQATT and SNEGSKA (reference sequence). Here the CDR3 DNA reads TGCAGTGCTAGCGGACTAGCGGGAGGGCGGAACACCGGGGAGCTGTTTTTT. Translation: CSASGLAGGRNTGELFF.

The chain carries TRBV9 and TRBJ2-3; 8 bases agree with TRBD2. The CDR3 is made up of 18 amino acids. The V gene end was trimmed by 0 bases and the J gene end by 2 bases; junction bases not matched to a gene: 11. Germline values: CDR1 SGDLS, CDR2 YYNGEE. The chain's CDR3 is CASSVVKRERGDTDTQYF. The CDR3 coding sequence is TGTGCCAGCAGCGTAGTAAAGCGGGAGAGGGGGGACACAGATACGCAGTATTTT.

The CDR3 nucleotides are TGCGCCAGCAGCCTCAAGGGTTCAGGTTGGGACACAGATACGCAGTATTTT. Its translation is CASSLKGSGWDTDTQYF. The chain employs TRBV4-3 and TRBJ2-3; the D is unclear. V lost 4 bases and J lost 2, with 19 bases in between. The CDR3 has 17 amino acids. Per germline, CDR1 LGHNA and CDR2 YSLEER.

In this sample, this clonotype turned up a few times. The chain combines TRBV29-1 with TRBJ1-2; TRBD1 is a possible D gene (5 bases). Per germline, CDR1 SQVTM and CDR2 ANQGSEA. Trimming removed 0 bases from V and 4 bases from J, with 12 bases in between. This CDR3 is built from 14 residues. DNA for the CDR3: TGCAGCGTTGAAGATCAGGGTGTAGGCTATGGCTACACCTTC. Translating it yields CSVEDQGVGYGYTF.

This clonotype was seen once. The CDR3 bases are TGCGCCAGCAGCTTGGTTTGGACCCCTGACACCGGGGAGCTGTTTTTT. This gives the protein CASSLVWTPDTGELFF. The genes are TRBV5-1 and TRBJ2-2; D remains unclear. This CDR3 is 16 amino acids long. Germline V gene sequence: CDR1 SGHRS, CDR2 YFSETQ. V lost 0 bases to trimming and J lost 3 bases, with 12 bases between them.

This clonotype has just a few counts. The rearrangement links TRBV29-1 to TRBJ1-2; D is unresolved. Trimming left V 4 bases short and J 4 bases short, with 13 bases between. The CDR3 totals 13 residues. The germline V gene has CDR1 SQVTM and CDR2 ANQGSEA. CDR3 nucleotide sequence: TGCAGCGTTGGTGAACAAGACTTCTATGGCTACACCTTC. The encoded protein is CSVGEQDFYGYTF.

This clonotype was detected only a few times. CDR3 loop: CASSPPSGSWDQETQYF. Written as DNA, the CDR3 is TGTGCCAGCAGCCCTCCATCCGGGAGTTGGGACCAAGAGACCCAGTACTTC. V is TRBV7-9 and J is TRBJ2-5; TRBD2 is a possible D gene (6 bases). Germline V gene data show CDR1 as SEHNR and CDR2 as FQNEAQ (reference sequence). CDR3 length equals 17 residues. Trimming took 5 bases from V and 0 from J, leaving 19 bases between them. The full variable domain, rest sourced from reference TRBV7-9 and TRBJ2-5, is DTGVSQNPRHKITKRGQNVTFRCDPISEHNRLYWYRQTLGQGPEFLTYFQNEAQLEKSRLLSDRFSAERPKGSFSTLEIQRTEQGDSAMYLCASSPPSGSWDQETQYFGPGTRLLVL.

This sequence joins TRBV6-1 and TRBJ1-1; the D is unclear. The CDR3 is 14 residues long. The V end was cut by 6 bases, the J end by 1 base, with 12 bases between. Germline V gene data show CDR1 as MNHNS and CDR2 as SASEGT. In DNA form, the CDR3 reads TGTGCCAGCAGAACAGACGGGAGGAACACTGAAGCTTTCTTT. Encoded protein: CASRTDGRNTEAFF.

This clonotype was seen a few times. The CDR3: CATSDSGSPTYNEQFF. The CDR3 bases are TGTGCCACCAGTGATTCGGGATCCCCCACCTACAATGAGCAGTTCTTC. V and J are TRBV24-1 and TRBJ2-1, with TRBD2 as a possible D gene (5 bases). The germline V and J ends were trimmed by 2 bases and 2 bases, with 12 bases remaining between them. Germline CDR1 KGHDR, CDR2 SFDVKD. This CDR3 is 16 amino acids long.

The genes are TRBV30 and TRBJ1-5; D perhaps matches TRBD1 (5 bases). Germline V gene sequence: CDR1 GTSNPN, CDR2 SVGIG (reference sequence). The CDR3 totals 14 residues. V was pared by 0 bases and J by 6 bases, with 12 bases between. CDR3 loop: CAWSVTGLGQPQHF. DNA of the CDR3: TGTGCCTGGAGTGTTACAGGTTTGGGTCAGCCCCAGCATTTT.

The CDR3 region is CASSLKSGGPGEQFF. CDR3 DNA: TGTGCCAGCAGTTTAAAGTCGGGAGGGCCCGGTGAGCAGTTCTTC. The chain has TRBV12-3 or TRBV12-4 and TRBJ2-1; 8 nucleotides match TRBD2. This CDR3 spans 15 amino acids. V trimming: 2 bases; J trimming: 9 bases; junction bases outside the gene matches: 9.

The J gene is TRBJ2-6, the V gene TRBV5-1; the match to TRBD2 covers 14 bases. The V gene end was trimmed by 8 bases and the J gene end by 1 base; junction bases not matched to a gene: 5. Germline lookup yields CDR1 SGHRS and CDR2 YFSETQ. The CDR3 sequence is 17 residues long. CDR3 bases: TGCGCCAGTCAGGGACTAGCGGGAGTGTCTGGGGCCAACGTCCTGACTTTC. This gives the protein CASQGLAGVSGANVLTF. Together with reference TRBV5-1 and TRBJ2-6, the CDR3 gives the full variable domain: KAGVTQTPRYLIKTRGQQVTLSCSPISGHRSVSWYQQTPGQGLQFLFEYFSETQRNKGNFPGRFSGRQFSNSRSEMNVSTLELGDSALYLCASQGLAGVSGANVLTFGAGSRLTVL.

This clonotype was counted a few times. This sequence joins TRBV7-8 and TRBJ1-1; no definite D call. This CDR3 region has 14 residues. The ends were cut back, 4 bases at V and 5 bases at J, with 14 bases in the middle. From germline, CDR1 is SGHVS and CDR2 FQNEAQ. The CDR3 DNA sequence: TGTGCCAGCAGCTCACGGGGTGTGGGTACTGAAGCTTTCTTT. Its translation is CASSSRGVGTEAFF.

The chain recombines TRBV28 with TRBJ2-7, with 7 bases aligning to TRBD1. The ends lost 6 bases at V and 3 bases at J; junction bases unmatched: 5. This CDR3 is 13 amino acids long. Germline V gene sequence: CDR1 MDHEN, CDR2 SYDVKM. CDR3 bases: TGTGCCAGCAGCCGGGGACAGAGCTACGAGCAGTACTTC. Protein product: CASSRGQSYEQYF.

This clonotype was counted only a few times. The chain uses TRBV10-1 and TRBJ1-2; TRBD1 is a possible D gene (6 bases). V gave up 2 bases and J gave up 4 bases, with 11 bases separating them. Per the germline V gene, CDR1 is WNHNN and CDR2 is SYGVQD (reference sequence). CDR3 length: 14 residues. DNA for the CDR3: TGCGCCAGCAGTGAGAAGACAGGCGGCTATGGCTACACCTTC. Translated: CASSEKTGGYGYTF.

The chain joins TRBV6-2 or TRBV6-3 to TRBJ1-5, with TRBD1 identical over 10 bases. The trim removed 7 bases at V and 6 bases at J, leaving 9 bases unmatched. This CDR3 spans 15 amino acids. CDR1 and CDR2 from the germline V gene are MNHEY and SVGEGT. CDR3 nucleotides: TGTGCCAGCACCCAGACAGGGGGCAACGGTCAGCCCCAGCATTTT. This sequence encodes CASTQTGGNGQPQHF.

This clonotype was observed a handful of times. V gene TRBV20-1 combines with J gene TRBJ2-2, with 11 positions matching TRBD2. The germline V gene has CDR1 DFQATT and CDR2 SNEGSKA (reference sequence). V shed 2 bases and J 7 bases; nucleotides not matched to a gene: 9. The CDR3 runs 16 residues. CDR3: CSARSLAGGPGGELFF. CDR3 DNA sequence: TGCAGTGCTAGATCGTTAGCGGGAGGGCCCGGCGGGGAGCTGTTTTTT.

Concerning this clonotype: The junction departs from germline at one end; a sequencing error may be responsible. The gene calls are TRBV20-1 and TRBJ2-2, with TRBD2 matching over 12 bases. The germline V gene has CDR1 DFQATT and CDR2 SNEGSKA (reference sequence). The CDR3 totals 17 residues. CDR3 region: CSARDLTSGSGTGELFF. CDR3 DNA sequence: TGCAGCGCTAGAGACCTGACTAGCGGGAGTGGCACCGGGGAGCTGTTTTTT.

This clonotype was detected ten times or more. The chain employs TRBV20-1 and TRBJ2-3; 10 bases line up with TRBD2. Trimming cost V 5 bases and J 1 base; bases outside gene matches: 3. The germline gives CDR1 DFQATT, CDR2 SNEGSKA (reference sequence). The CDR3 runs to 14 residues. Here the CDR3 DNA reads TGCAGTGCTCCCCTAGCGGGGGGCACAGATACGCAGTATTTT. It codes for CSAPLAGGTDTQYF.

The chain combines TRBV9 with TRBJ1-1; 7 bases map to TRBD1. CDR1 is SGDLS and CDR2 is YYNGEE in the germline V gene. CDR3 length equals 16 residues. V was pared by 3 bases and J by 3 bases, with 11 bases of the junction left unmatched. CDR3 nucleotides: TGTGCCAGCAGCGATCCCTTGACAGGGAGGGACACTGAAGCTTTCTTT. Its protein is CASSDPLTGRDTEAFF.